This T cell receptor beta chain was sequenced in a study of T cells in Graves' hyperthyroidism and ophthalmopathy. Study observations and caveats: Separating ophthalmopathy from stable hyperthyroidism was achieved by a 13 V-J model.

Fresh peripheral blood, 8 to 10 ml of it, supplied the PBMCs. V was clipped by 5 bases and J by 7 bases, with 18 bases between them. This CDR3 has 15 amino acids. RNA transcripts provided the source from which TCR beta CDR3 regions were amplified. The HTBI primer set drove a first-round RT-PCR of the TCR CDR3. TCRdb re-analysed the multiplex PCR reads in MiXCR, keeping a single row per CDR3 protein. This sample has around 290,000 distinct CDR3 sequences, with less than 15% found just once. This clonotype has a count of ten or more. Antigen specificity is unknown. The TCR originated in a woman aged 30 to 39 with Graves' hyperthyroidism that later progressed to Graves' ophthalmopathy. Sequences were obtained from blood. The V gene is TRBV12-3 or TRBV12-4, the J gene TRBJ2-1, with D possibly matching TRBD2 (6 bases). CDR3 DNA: TGTGCCAGCAGTCCACTAGCAAAAACACGAAATGAGCAGTTCTTC. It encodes CASSPLAKTRNEQFF.